The 13 T cell receptor beta chains below come from one sample, sequenced in a study of blood T cell repertoires in COVID-19. TCRdb's table, derived via immunoSEQ multiplex PCR, lists solely in-frame clones and lacks some. In the table there are tens of thousands of clones, roughly four fifths of which are singletons. The sample taken for sequencing was peripheral blood. The receptors shown here come from a man older than 75 with COVID-19, enrolled during active disease.

The chain joins TRBV7-2 to TRBJ2-1, with 9 bases lining up with TRBD2. The CDR3 runs to 12 residues. Germline V gene sequence: CDR1 SGHTA, CDR2 FQGNSA. V shed 5 bases and J 10 bases; nucleotides not matched to a gene: 3. CDR3 region: CASSQTSGEQFF. The DNA of the CDR3 is TGTGCCAGCAGCCAAACTAGCGGGGAGCAGTTCTTC.

The V and J genes are TRBV5-1 and TRBJ1-1; D is possibly TRBD1 (5 bases). From germline, CDR1 is SGHRS and CDR2 YFSETQ. CDR3 length equals 15 residues. The V gene lost 2 bases and the J gene lost 1 base, with 12 bases spanning the gap. CDR3 in amino acids: CASSFSGGGNTEAFF. The CDR3, as DNA: TGCGCCAGCAGCTTCTCCGGGGGTGGGAACACTGAAGCTTTCTTT.

The chain uses TRBV19 and TRBJ1-2; 7 positions agree with TRBD1. This CDR3 is built from 14 residues. J gave up 3 bases and V 3 bases, and 4 bases lay outside the gene matches. Germline V gene lookup returns CDR1 LNHDA and CDR2 SQIVND (reference sequence). This CDR3 reads CASSMAGTDYGYTF. CDR3 bases: TGTGCCAGTAGTATGGCGGGGACAGACTATGGCTACACCTTC.

This sequence joins TRBV19 and TRBJ1-1; 8 nucleotides align to TRBD1. The CDR3 length is 13 residues. V lost 7 bases and J lost 1; bases outside the gene matches: 2. From germline, CDR1 is LNHDA and CDR2 SQIVND (reference sequence). DNA of the CDR3: TGTGCCAGTAAGGGACAGGAGAACACTGAAGCTTTCTTT. Translating it yields CASKGQENTEAFF.

The chain recombines TRBV24-1 with TRBJ2-1; TRBD2 agrees at 7 bases. The CDR3 runs 18 residues. The germline gives CDR1 KGHDR, CDR2 SFDVKD. V gave up 2 bases and J gave up 7 bases; unmatched junction bases: 16. In DNA form, the CDR3 reads TGTGCCACCAGTGATTGGATCGGTGAGGGAGGGCCCGGAAATGAGCAGTTCTTC. Translating it yields CATSDWIGEGGPGNEQFF.

In its sample, this clone was seen a few times. V gene TRBV19 combines with J gene TRBJ1-5, with a possible D match to TRBD1 (5 bases). Trimming removed 4 bases at V and 2 bases at J, with 24 bases between. This CDR3 has 19 residues. CDR1 LNHDA and CDR2 SQIVND come from the germline V gene (reference sequence). The CDR3: CASSTGGGLGFEGNQPQHF. CDR3 in DNA: TGTGCCAGTAGTACCGGCGGGGGATTGGGTTTTGAAGGCAATCAGCCCCAGCATTTT.

Written as DNA, the CDR3 is TGTGCCAGCAGCTTAAACGGGGAGGAGACCCAGTACTTC. It translates to CASSLNGEETQYF. This sequence joins TRBV7-3 and TRBJ2-5; the D gene is possibly TRBD2 (5 bases). This CDR3 is 13 amino acids long. Germline assignment: CDR1 SGHTA and CDR2 FQGTGA. Trimming pared 1 base from V and 5 bases from J, leaving 8 bases between.

The V call is TRBV24-1, the J call TRBJ2-1, with 8 bases aligning to TRBD1. After removal of 1 base from V and 8 bases from J, the junction contained 15 bases not matched to a gene. Germline loops: CDR1 KGHDR, CDR2 SFDVKD. CDR3 size: 18 residues. The DNA of the CDR3 is TGTGCCACCAGTGATTTCGGGACCGCGGACAGGGCACACGATGAGCAGTTCTTC. This sequence encodes CATSDFGTADRAHDEQFF.

V and J are TRBV5-5 and TRBJ1-1, with D perhaps matching TRBD1 (6 bases). The length of the CDR3 is 14 residues. With 0 bases removed from V and 8 bases from J, the gap between germline ends came to 14 bases. Germline V gene lookup returns CDR1 SGHKS and CDR2 YYEKEE (reference sequence). CDR3 sequence: CASSLVGGGFEAFF. The CDR3, as DNA: TGTGCCAGCAGCTTGGTTGGGGGCGGATTCGAAGCTTTCTTT.

The rearrangement joins TRBV5-4 to TRBJ2-3; D gene unclear. The germline V gene has CDR1 SGHNT and CDR2 YYREEE (reference sequence). The CDR3 sequence is 14 residues long. V was cut by 5 bases and J by 1 base, with 11 bases left in between. CDR3 in DNA: TGTGCCAGCAGTCCCCAGTCGCGCACAGATACGCAGTATTTT. Encoded protein: CASSPQSRTDTQYF.

V and J are TRBV14 and TRBJ1-3; 10 bases fit TRBD1. Trimming at V came to 1 base and at J to 16 bases, leaving 13 bases not matched to a gene. The CDR3 extends over 15 amino acids. CDR1 and CDR2 (germline): SGHDN, FVKESK. DNA for the CDR3: TGTGCCAGCAGCCAAGTACGGGGACAGGGGAGCCGGGCTTATTTT. Encoded protein: CASSQVRGQGSRAYF.

This clone was counted a single time. V is TRBV11-3 and J is TRBJ2-3; D perhaps matches TRBD2 (5 bases). The CDR3 runs 13 residues. From germline, CDR1 is SGHNT and CDR2 YENEEA. Trimming pared 1 base from V and 3 bases from J, leaving 5 bases between. The CDR3 spells CASSLGGTDTQYF. CDR3 coding DNA: TGTGCCAGCAGCTTAGGAGGGACAGATACGCAGTATTTT. Filled out from reference TRBV11-3 and TRBJ2-3, the complete variable domain reads EAGVVQSPRYKIIEKKQPVAFWCNPISGHNTLYWYLQNLGQGPELLIRYENEEAVDDSQLPKDRFSAERLKGVDSTLKIQPAELGDSAVYLCASSLGGTDTQYFGPGTRLTVL.

This clone was counted between two and nine times. The V and J genes are TRBV7-9 and TRBJ1-5, with 7 positions matching TRBD1. The CDR3 consists of 12 residues. V lost 6 bases to trimming and J lost 8 bases; unmatched junction nucleotides: 4. Germline V gene sequence: CDR1 SEHNR, CDR2 FQNEAQ (reference sequence). In nucleotides, the CDR3 is TGTGCCAGCAGTCCTACAGGGGAGCCCCAGCATTTT. Its translation is CASSPTGEPQHF.